This T cell receptor beta chain was identified in a study of blood T cell repertoires in COVID-19. Whole-study context: From the United States, Italy and Spain came samples of acute and convalescent COVID-19. Sample material is recorded as cDNA or gDNA derived from T cells, B-cell-depleted T cells, or PBMCs.

This clone was seen once. Under the authors' procedure: Quantification of nucleated cells was approximated via reference gene primer amplification. Clones were sequenced by immunoSEQ multiplex PCR, and TCRdb holds only the in-frame ones, with some missing. The D gene and trimming were derived from the DNA, and the V and J assignments and clone size from that table. The sample holds some 54,000 clones; about 85% are singletons and the top ten take 5.5% to 7.5%. The germline V gene has CDR1 LGHDT and CDR2 YNNKEL (reference sequence). Trimming removed 0 bases at V and 0 bases at J, with 13 bases between. The CDR3 sequence is 17 residues long.

V gene TRBV3-1 (or the pseudogene TRBV3-2) combines with J gene TRBJ2-3; a possible D gene is TRBD2 (6 bases). The receptor's source is a man aged 65-85 years with active COVID-19. What was sequenced was peripheral blood. The CDR3 coding sequence is TGTGCCAGCAGCCAAGAGTGGGGGGAAACTAGCACAGATACGCAGTATTTT. The encoded protein is CASSQEWGETSTDTQYF.